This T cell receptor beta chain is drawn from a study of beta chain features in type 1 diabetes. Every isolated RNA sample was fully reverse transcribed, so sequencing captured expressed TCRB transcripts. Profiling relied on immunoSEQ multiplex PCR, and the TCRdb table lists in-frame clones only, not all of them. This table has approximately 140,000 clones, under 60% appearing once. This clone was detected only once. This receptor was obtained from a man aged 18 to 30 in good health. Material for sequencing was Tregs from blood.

The CDR3 nucleotides are TGTGCCAGCTCACCGTGGGAGGGGAACACCGGGGAGCTGTTTTTT. Translating gives CASSPWEGNTGELFF. The rearrangement joins TRBV18 to TRBJ2-2; 7 bases are shared with TRBD2. This CDR3 comprises 15 residues. J gave up 1 base and V 3 bases, and 2 bases lay outside the gene matches. Germline V gives CDR1 KGHSH, CDR2 LQKENI.